This T cell receptor beta chain came from a study of blood T cell repertoires in COVID-19. In the source study's methods: Reference gene primer amplification gave nucleated cell count estimates. The table came from immunoSEQ multiplex PCR; TCRdb's copy has only in-frame clones and leaves some out. V and J calls and clone size are given by that table; D and trimming were obtained from the DNA. This sample has 110,000 or so clones, with 86% found just once. Per germline, CDR1 MDHEN and CDR2 SYDVKM. V shed 1 base and J 3 bases; nucleotides not matched to a gene: 9. The CDR3 covers 19 residues. This TCR came from a man aged 65 to 79 who had recovered from COVID-19. V is TRBV28 and J is TRBJ2-1; 13 positions match TRBD2. Sequenced input: peripheral blood. The CDR3 DNA sequence: TGTGCCAGCAGTTTATCACCCACTAGCGGGAGGGATCTCTACAATGAGCAGTTCTTC. This gives the protein CASSLSPTSGRDLYNEQFF.